The source of this TCR beta chain is a study of T cells in Graves' hyperthyroidism and ophthalmopathy. RNA transcripts served as the template for amplifying TCR beta CDR3 regions. The primer set for the first-round RT-PCR of the TCR CDR3 was HTBI. TCRdb fed the multiplex PCR reads into MiXCR, producing one record per CDR3 protein. The repertoire has fewer than 800,000 distinct CDR3 sequences, around 15% of them found once; the top ten carry around 7.7%. There are many counts of this clonotype. In germline, CDR1 is SNHLY, CDR2 FYNNEI. CDR3 length equals 14 residues. J was trimmed by 1 base and V by 6 bases; bases with no gene match: 2.

This chain joins TRBV2 and TRBJ2-2; 7 bases align to TRBD1. This TCR derives from a man aged 18 to 30 with Graves' hyperthyroidism. The material sequenced was blood. The CDR3 loop reads CASRGDRNTGELFF. DNA of the CDR3: TGTGCCAGCAGAGGGGACAGGAACACCGGGGAGCTGTTTTTT.